These T cell receptor beta chains were read from a single sample in a study of tumor and adjacent non-tumor tissue in lung cancer. MiXCR was run by TCRdb on the multiplex PCR reads, yielding one entry per CDR3 protein. The sample comprises 85,000 to 130,000 distinct CDR3 sequences, about 60% of which are singletons, and around 19% rests with the top ten. The sample comprised distant non-tumor lung tissue. Receptors were obtained from a man aged 25 to 40 with non-small cell lung cancer. The CDR3 runs from the conserved cysteine through the conserved F or W. The D gene is left open where the match is weak. Clone size, where shown, is once, few, many, or a class for clones that have expanded.

D	size	V	J	DNA	CDR3
NA	NA	TRBV29-1	TRBJ2-7	TGCAGCGTTAGTGGGCGTCTTTCCTACGAGCAGTACTTC	CSVSGRLSYEQYF
NA	NA	TRBV20-1	TRBJ1-6	TGCAGTGCTAGCCGTGACAATGGGATTTCACCCCTCCACTTT	CSASRDNGISPLHF
NA	NA	TRBV7-9	TRBJ2-1	TGTGCCAGCAGCTATGACTACAATGAGCAGTTCTTC	CASSYDYNEQFF
NA	once	TRBV4-3	TRBJ2-2	TGCGCCAGCTGCCAGGGCAGGAACACCGGGGAGCCGTTTTTT	CASCQGRNTGEPFF
TRBD2	NA	TRBV13	TRBJ2-7	TGTGCCAGCAGCAGGGGACTACCGGGAGGCACTTCCTACGAGCTGTACTTC	CASSRGLPGGTSYELYF
NA	NA	TRBV7-3	TRBJ2-2	TGTGCCAGCAGCTTAGTTCTACCAGGGTCAAACACCGGGGAGCTGTTTTTT	CASSLVLPGSNTGELFF
TRBD1	NA	TRBV20-1	TRBJ2-2	TGCAGTGCCCCTGGACAGGGAGGAAACACCGGGAGGCTGTTTTTT	CSAPGQGGNTGRLFF
TRBD1	many	TRBV7-3	TRBJ2-1	TGTGCCAGCAGCCGGGACAGCTCCTACAATGAGCAGTTCTTC	CASSRDSSYNEQFF
NA	NA	TRBV6-6	TRBJ2-5	TGTGCCAGCACCACCCTTAGGGGGACTCGGTACTTC	CASTTLRGTRYF
NA	NA	TRBV6-2/TRBV6-3	TRBJ2-7	TGTGCAAGCAGTTACTCGAAGGGGAATGGCGAGCAGTACTTC	CASSYSKGNGEQYF
NA	NA	TRBV4-3	TRBJ1-2	TGCGCCAAGAGCCAAGATCAATACAGGGCTAACTATGGCTACACCTTC	CAKSQDQYRANYGYTF
TRBD2	few	TRBV11-2	TRBJ2-3	TGTGCCACCAAACAACGGACTAGCGGATATCCAGATACGCAGTATTTT	CATKQRTSGYPDTQYF
NA	many	TRBV12-3/TRBV12-4	TRBJ1-2	TGTGCCAGCAGTTTATCTTTTTCGGCGGATGGCTACACCTTC	CASSLSFSADGYTF
NA	many	TRBV6-5	TRBJ1-1	TGTGCCAGCAGTTACTCCGACTCACGACGGGCTTTCTTT	CASSYSDSRRAFF
NA	NA	TRBV20-1	TRBJ1-6	TGCAGTGCTAGAGCCTCTGACAGGAGCTCCAATAATTCACCCCTCCACTTT	CSARASDRSSNNSPLHF
TRBD1	NA	TRBV20-1	TRBJ2-1	TGCAATGTGGGGACAGGGGGCACACATGAGCAGTTCTTC	CNVGTGGTHEQFF
TRBD1	once	TRBV6-4	TRBJ1-2	TGTGCCAGCAGCGACAGGGTTGGGTATGCCTATACCTTC	CASSDRVGYAYTF
NA	NA	TRBV6-6	TRBJ1-2	TGTGCCAGCAGTTACCGGGGTGGGAACTATGGCTACACCTTT	CASSYRGGNYGYTF
TRBD1	NA	TRBV11-2	TRBJ2-3	TGTGTCAGCAGCTTAGACTGGCGAGGGGGCACAGATACACAGTATTTT	CVSSLDWRGGTDTQYF
TRBD2	NA	TRBV7-2	TRBJ2-4	TGTGCCAGCAGCAAAAAGAGTGGGACTAGCGGGGGGACAAACATTCAGTACTTC	CASSKKSGTSGGTNIQYF
NA	NA	TRBV12-5	TRBJ2-7	TGTGCTAGTGGACCGCGACATGGGGCGGTTCCCGAGCAGTACTTC	CASGPRHGAVPEQYF
TRBD1	NA	TRBV13	TRBJ2-4	TGTGCCAGCAGCTGTGACAGGGGAACCAAAAACATTCAGTACTTC	CASSCDRGTKNIQYF
NA	NA	TRBV7-8	TRBJ2-3	TGTGCCAGCAGCTTAGATAATAGCGGCACAGATACGCAGTATTTT	CASSLDNSGTDTQYF
NA	many	TRBV6-2/TRBV6-3	TRBJ1-1	TGTGCCAGCAGTCCCCCGATGAGGGGCCACACTGAAGCTTTCTTT	CASSPPMRGHTEAFF
TRBD1	NA	TRBV28	TRBJ2-7	TGTGCCAGCAGTCAGGACAGGGTGAAGGAGCAGTACTTC	CASSQDRVKEQYF
NA	NA	TRBV6-2/TRBV6-3	TRBJ1-1	TGTCCCAGCAATTACAGGGATCGGGAGACTGAAGCTTTCTTT	CPSNYRDRETEAFF
NA	NA	TRBV4-1	TRBJ2-5	TGCGCCAGTAGCCAAGAGTGGGCAGGGTTGCTAGAGACCCAGTACTTC	CASSQEWAGLLETQYF
NA	NA	TRBV20-1	TRBJ1-5	TGCAGTGCTAGGGCTGGGGGTGCGGGCAATCAGCCCAAGTACTTT	CSARAGGAGNQPKYF
TRBD1	NA	TRBV5-6	TRBJ2-7	TGTCCCAGCAGCCCGGACTGGACAGGGTACTACGAGCATTACTTC	CPSSPDWTGYYEHYF
TRBD2	NA	TRBV4-1	TRBJ2-2	TGCGCCAGCAGCCCCTTATTGGGAGGGCCGGTCGGGGAGCTGTTTTTT	CASSPLLGGPVGELFF
NA	NA	TRBV29-1	TRBJ1-4	TGCAGCGTTGAAGATGCGCTCCTTAGGGGAAAACTGTTTTTT	CSVEDALLRGKLFF
TRBD2	NA	TRBV5-1	TRBJ2-5	TGCGCCAGCAGCTTGGCGACTAGCGGGGAGCAAGAGACCCTGTACTTC	CASSLATSGEQETLYF
NA	once	TRBV5-6	TRBJ1-5	TGTGCCAGCAGCCTGATAGGGGATCGAGGCAATCAGCCCCAGCATTTT	CASSLIGDRGNQPQHF
NA	many	TRBV20-1	TRBJ1-1	TGCAGTGCTAGAGACGCGGGACAATCGAACACTGAAGCTTTCTTT	CSARDAGQSNTEAFF
NA	many	TRBV20-1	TRBJ1-2	TGCAGTGCTAACCTCGGGGCAGCTGAGGCGTATAACTATGGCTACACCTTC	CSANLGAAEAYNYGYTF
TRBD1	NA	TRBV6-1	TRBJ2-7	TGTGCCAGCACTCCGTATGGACAGGTCGCGAACGAGCTGTACTTC	CASTPYGQVANELYF
TRBD1	NA	TRBV7-2	TRBJ2-5	TGTGCCAGCAGTCCCGGGACAGGGGCCGAGACCCAGTACTTC	CASSPGTGAETQYF
NA	NA	TRBV10-3	TRBJ2-2	TGTGCCATCAAAGTGGTTGGGGAGTTGTTTTTT	CAIKVVGELFF
NA	once	TRBV11-2	TRBJ2-3	TGTGCCAGCAGTTCCACAGAGGAAGGTCAGCCCCAGTATTTT	CASSSTEEGQPQYF
NA	NA	TRBV20-1	TRBJ2-1	TGCGGTGTGCCAGGGGGGGACATCAGTGAGCAGTTCTTC	CGVPGGDISEQFF
TRBD2	NA	TRBV4-1	TRBJ2-5	TGCGCCAGCAACCAACAGGCGCCTAGCGGGAGGGTTAGTGGCTGGGAGACTCAGTACTTC	CASNQQAPSGRVSGWETQYF
NA	NA	TRBV11-2	TRBJ2-7	TGTACCAGCAGCTTAGGGGCTGGGGAGCAGTACTTC	CTSSLGAGEQYF
TRBD2	NA	TRBV5-4	TRBJ2-1	TGCGCCAGCATCGAACTAGCGGGGGGGCCGTCCTACAATGAGCAGTTCTTC	CASIELAGGPSYNEQFF
NA	NA	TRBV29-1	TRBJ1-3	TGCAGCGTTCAGACAGTCTCTGGATGCACCATATATTTT	CSVQTVSGCTIYF
NA	NA	TRBV6-5	TRBJ1-1	TGTGCCAGCAGCCTCGGCCCGGACACTGGAGCTTTCTTT	CASSLGPDTGAFF
NA	NA	TRBV20-1	TRBJ2-3	TGCAACGCTAGACCCCCTGGGTTGGGTACGCAGTATTTT	CNARPPGLGTQYF
TRBD2	many	TRBV5-1	TRBJ2-3	TGCGCCAGCAGCTTGGTGGCTAGCGGGGGCCGAGGAAATACGCAGTATTTT	CASSLVASGGRGNTQYF
NA	NA	TRBV20-1	TRBJ2-1	TGCAGTGCTAGAGAACCCTACACTAACGGGGATTACAATGAGCAGTTCTTC	CSAREPYTNGDYNEQFF
NA	NA	TRBV20-1	TRBJ2-7	TGTAATGCTAGACGGGCACCTAGCTCCTACGAGCAGTACTTC	CNARRAPSSYEQYF
TRBD1	NA	TRBV11-1	TRBJ2-2	TGTGCCAGCAGCCCAAGCACACAGGGGATCGGGGAGCTGGTTTTT	CASSPSTQGIGELVF
NA	NA	TRBV11-2	TRBJ2-3	TGTGCCAGCAGCCCTAAACGGACCCCCTGCACAGATACGCAGTATTTT	CASSPKRTPCTDTQYF
NA	few	TRBV20-1	TRBJ1-2	TGCAGTACAACGGGGTCGGCTCTCGGGAACTATGGCTACACCTTC	CSTTGSALGNYGYTF
NA	NA	TRBV19	TRBJ1-6	TGTGCCAGTAGTATGGACACCCGGTCACCCCTCCACTTT	CASSMDTRSPLHF
NA	NA	TRBV20-1	TRBJ2-7	TGCAGTGCAAAGATGGTTAGCAGCGAGCAATACTTC	CSAKMVSSEQYF
TRBD2	NA	TRBV4-2	TRBJ2-3	TGTGTCAGTAGCCAAGATCGCGGGGGGGCAGATACGCAGTATTTT	CVSSQDRGGADTQYF